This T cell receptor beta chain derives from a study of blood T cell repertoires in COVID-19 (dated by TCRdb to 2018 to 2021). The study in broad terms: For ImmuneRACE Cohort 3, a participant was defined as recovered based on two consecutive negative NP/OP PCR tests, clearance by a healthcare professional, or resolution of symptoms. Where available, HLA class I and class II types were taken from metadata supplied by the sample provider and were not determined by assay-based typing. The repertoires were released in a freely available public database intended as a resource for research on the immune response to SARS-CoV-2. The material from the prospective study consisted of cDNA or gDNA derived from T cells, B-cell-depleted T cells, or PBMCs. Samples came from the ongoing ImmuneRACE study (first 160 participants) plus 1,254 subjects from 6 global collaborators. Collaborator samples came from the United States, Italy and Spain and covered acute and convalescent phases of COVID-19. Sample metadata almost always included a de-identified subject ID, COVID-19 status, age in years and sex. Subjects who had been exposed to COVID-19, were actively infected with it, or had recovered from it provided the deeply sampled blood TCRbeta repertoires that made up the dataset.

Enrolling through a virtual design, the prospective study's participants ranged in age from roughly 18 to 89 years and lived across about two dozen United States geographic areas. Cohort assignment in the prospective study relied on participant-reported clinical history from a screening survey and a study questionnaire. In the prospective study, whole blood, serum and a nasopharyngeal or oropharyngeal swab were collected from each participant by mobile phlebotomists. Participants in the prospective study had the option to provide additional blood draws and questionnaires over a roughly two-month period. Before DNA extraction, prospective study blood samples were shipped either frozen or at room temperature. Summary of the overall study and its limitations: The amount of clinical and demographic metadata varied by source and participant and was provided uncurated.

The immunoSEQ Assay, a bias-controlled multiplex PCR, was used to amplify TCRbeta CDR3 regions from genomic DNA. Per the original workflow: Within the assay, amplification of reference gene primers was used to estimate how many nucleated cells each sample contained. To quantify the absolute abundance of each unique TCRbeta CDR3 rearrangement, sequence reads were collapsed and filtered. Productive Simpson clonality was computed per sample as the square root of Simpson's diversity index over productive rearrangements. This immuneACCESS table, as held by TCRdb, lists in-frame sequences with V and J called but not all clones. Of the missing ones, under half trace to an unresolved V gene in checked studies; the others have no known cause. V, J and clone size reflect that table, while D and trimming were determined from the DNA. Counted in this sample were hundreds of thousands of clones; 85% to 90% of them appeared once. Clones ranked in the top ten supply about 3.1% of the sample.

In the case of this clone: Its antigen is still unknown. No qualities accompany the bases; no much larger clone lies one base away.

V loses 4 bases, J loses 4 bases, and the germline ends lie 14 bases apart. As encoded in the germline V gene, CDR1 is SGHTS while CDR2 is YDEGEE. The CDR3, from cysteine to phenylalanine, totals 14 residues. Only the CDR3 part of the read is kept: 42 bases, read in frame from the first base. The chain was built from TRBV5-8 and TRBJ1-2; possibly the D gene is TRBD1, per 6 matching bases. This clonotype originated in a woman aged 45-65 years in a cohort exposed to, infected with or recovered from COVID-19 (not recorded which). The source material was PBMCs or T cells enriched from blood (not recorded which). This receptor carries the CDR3 CASSPAGVPYGYTF. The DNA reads TGTGCCAGCAGCCCGGCAGGGGTCCCCTATGGCTACACCTTC.